This T cell receptor beta chain was sequenced for a study of cytomegalovirus exposure and HLA in healthy donors. Turning to the study itself: Of all 360 or so donors who were genotyped, 75% to 90% belonged to the Caucasian-associated ancestry cluster. Study conclusions and caveats: Indistinguishability led to the exclusion of some V segments, TRBV6-2 and TRBV6-3 included. V- and J-gene trimming of TCR beta was linked (in a later analysis) to a missense DCLRE1C variant.

The CDR3 loop spans 18 amino acids. V lost 4 bases to trimming and J lost 0 bases, with 21 bases between them. The V gene's germline CDR1 is SGHRS and CDR2 YFSETQ. As to this clone: Its target is unknown.

Primers: 60 Vbeta forward and 13 Jbeta reverse. TCRdb's copy holds only in-frame clones and misses some; the assay was immunoSEQ multiplex PCR. There are tens of thousands of clones in the sample; roughly 80% occur only once, and 6% to 9.5% lies in the top ten. The specimen was PBMCs. This TCR was recovered from a man in his 60s in good health and CMV-seronegative. V usage is TRBV5-1 and J usage is TRBJ2-3; possible D gene TRBD1, 6 bases. The CDR3 nucleotides read TGCGCCAGCAGCCCCGGTCTCCAGGACAGACCTAGCACAGATACGCAGTATTTT. This codes for CASSPGLQDRPSTDTQYF.